This T cell receptor (beta chain) was recovered during a study of vaccination and CD4 T cells after COVID-19. As concerns this clonotype: The antigen is unknown.

Specified treatment: roughly 11-day PBMC culture with coronavirus spike peptide pools or control peptides (ViraFEST assay). An Oncomine TCR Beta short-read assay was used to sequence the DNA from cultured CD4+ T cells. DNA came from CD4+ T cells after culture. MiXCR, applied by TCRdb to the PCR reads, yields one record per CDR3 protein. This table holds almost 20,000 distinct CDR3 sequences, about three quarters found once. Specimen: CD4+ T cells from blood, cultured in vitro, collected after SARS-CoV-2 vaccination. The source is a human donor who received a COVID-19 vaccine.

Here the CDR3 reads CASSFQTADTEAFF. DNA of the CDR3: TGCGCCAGCAGCTTCCAGACAGCGGACACTGAAGCTTTCTTT. J is TRBJ1-1 and V is TRBV5-1; tentative D call: TRBD1 (5 bases). Trimming left V 2 bases short and J 3 bases short, with 11 bases between. Germline CDR1 and CDR2: SGHRS and YFSETQ. The CDR3 sequence is 14 residues long.